This TCR beta chain was identified in a study of spatial heterogeneity in lung cancer. Only a few counts were recorded for this clonotype. TCRdb reprocessed the 5' RACE reads via MiXCR and lists one record per CDR3 protein. The data contain roughly 120,000 distinct CDR3 sequences, under 14% of them singletons. Regarding time point: blood at routine non-recurrence follow-up after resection. Material for sequencing was whole RNA from tumor, nontumor lung or frozen PBMC, left unsorted. This CDR3 is 13 amino acids long. V was shortened by 2 bases and J by 5 bases, with 7 bases between the two germline ends.

V usage is TRBV12-3 or TRBV12-4 and J usage is TRBJ1-5; unclear D gene. This material consisted of PBMCs, taken at follow-up. This receptor was obtained from a female donor with early-stage non-small cell lung cancer. CDR3 nucleotide sequence: TGTGCCAGCAGTTTATTGCGAGATCAGCCCCAGCATTTT. Translating it yields CASSLLRDQPQHF.